One sample yielded the 21 T cell receptor beta chains listed below, sequenced in a study of T cells after yellow fever vaccination. A single record per CDR3 protein comes from TCRdb applying MiXCR to the 5' RACE reads. The sample shows about 340,000 distinct CDR3 sequences, approximately 13% of them seen only once. The source material was CD4+ T cells sorted from PBMCs, sampled 15 days after the yellow fever booster vaccination. The receptor source for this set is a man aged 18 to 30 who received the YFV17D yellow fever vaccine.

This clonotype occurred a few times. The chain employs TRBV20-1 and TRBJ2-7; D might be TRBD1 (6 bases). This CDR3 has 13 residues. Trimming shortened V by 3 bases and J by 2 bases, and 11 bases separated the two germline ends. CDR1 is DFQATT and CDR2 is SNEGSKA in the germline V gene (reference sequence). CDR3 in amino acids: CSARAGQTYEQYF. The CDR3 bases are TGCAGTGCTAGGGCCGGACAGACCTACGAGCAGTACTTC.

This clonotype has a handful of counts. The J gene is TRBJ2-1, the V gene TRBV5-1; possibly TRBD2 for D (6 bases). V lost 1 base, J lost 4 bases, and 12 bases lay in between. CDR3 size: 15 residues. Germline V lookup: CDR1 SGHRS, CDR2 YFSETQ. In DNA form, the CDR3 reads TGCGCCAGCAGCTTGTCTCAGGGACTGTACAATGAGCAGTTCTTC. Amino acids: CASSLSQGLYNEQFF.

This clonotype has only a few counts. The chain recombines TRBV20-1 with TRBJ1-2; D might be TRBD1 (6 bases). CDR1 is DFQATT and CDR2 is SNEGSKA in the germline V gene (reference sequence). Trimming took off 3 bases at V and 1 base at J, with 12 bases between the two ends. The CDR3 contains 14 residues. The CDR3, as DNA: TGCAGTGCTAGTGGTCAGGGGTTTAACTATGGCTACACCTTC. Translation: CSASGQGFNYGYTF.

This clonotype was observed at least ten times. V is TRBV18 and J is TRBJ1-1; 8 nucleotides align to TRBD1. CDR1 KGHSH and CDR2 LQKENI come from the germline V gene. CDR3 length equals 14 residues. J lost 4 bases, V lost 4 bases, and 5 bases had no gene match. In DNA form, the CDR3 reads TGTGCCAGCTCACTCGGACAGGGTCGCACTGAAGCTTTCTTT. As protein: CASSLGQGRTEAFF.

The chain recombines TRBV9 with TRBJ1-3; 8 bases line up with TRBD1. There are 17 residues in the CDR3. J gave up 3 bases and V 0 bases, and 8 bases lay outside the gene matches. Per the germline V gene, CDR1 is SGDLS and CDR2 is YYNGEE. The CDR3: CASSVGGQGAFGNTIYF. CDR3 DNA sequence: TGTGCCAGCAGCGTAGGTGGGCAGGGGGCGTTTGGAAACACCATATATTTT.

This clonotype was counted only a few times. The chain recombines TRBV5-1 with TRBJ2-2; TRBD2 matches 9 bases. J was trimmed by 16 bases and V by 4 bases; bases with no gene match: 14. Germline V lookup: CDR1 SGHRS, CDR2 YFSETQ. The CDR3 length is 14 residues. The DNA for the CDR3 is TGCGCCAGCAGCCCCGAAGGGCGGGGGGGCTTGCCGTTTTTT. This sequence encodes CASSPEGRGGLPFF.

The chain couples TRBV21-1 to TRBJ1-1. TRBV21-1 is assigned pseudogene status. The CDR3 sequence is 14 residues long. The CDR3 DNA follows: TGTGCCAGCAGCAAAGAAGGAGATAACACTGAAGCTTTCTTT. As protein: CASSKEGDNTEAFF.

This clonotype was found a few times. The chain joins TRBV29-1 to TRBJ2-5, with TRBD2 identical over 8 bases. The CDR3 sequence is 15 residues long. Per germline, CDR1 SQVTM and CDR2 ANQGSEA. Trimming at V came to 4 bases and at J to 5 bases, leaving 12 bases not matched to a gene. Here the CDR3 reads CSVVPSGLADETQYF. The CDR3 nucleotides are TGCAGCGTTGTCCCCTCCGGACTAGCTGACGAGACCCAGTACTTC.

The chain links TRBV5-1 to TRBJ2-1; perhaps D is TRBD1 or TRBD2 (5 bases each). The germline V and J ends were trimmed by 3 bases and 5 bases, with 9 bases remaining between them. The CDR3 totals 13 residues. Germline assignment: CDR1 SGHRS and CDR2 YFSETQ. CDR3 bases: TGCGCCAGCAGCTGGGACGGTAACAATGAGCAGTTCTTC. This translates into CASSWDGNNEQFF. Full variable domain (rest looked up from reference TRBV5-1 and TRBJ2-1): KAGVTQTPRYLIKTRGQQVTLSCSPISGHRSVSWYQQTPGQGLQFLFEYFSETQRNKGNFPGRFSGRQFSNSRSEMNVSTLELGDSALYLCASSWDGNNEQFFGPGTRLTVL.

This clonotype was recorded many times. The chain carries TRBV3-1 and TRBJ1-1; D gene ambiguous. The CDR3 is 12 residues long. Trimming shortened V by 1 base and J by 6 bases, and 6 bases separated the two germline ends. Per germline, CDR1 LGHDT and CDR2 YNNKEL (reference sequence). CDR3 nucleotides: TGTGCCAGCAGCCAAGTACCCCCTGAAGCTTTCTTT. This sequence encodes CASSQVPPEAFF.

The rearrangement uses TRBV12-3 or TRBV12-4 and TRBJ1-3; 10 positions agree with TRBD1. V dropped 6 bases and J dropped 2; count of bases not matched to a gene: 7. The CDR3 is 16 residues long. The CDR3 sequence is CASSMGQGNTGNTIYF. The CDR3 DNA reads TGTGCCAGCAGCATGGGACAGGGGAATACTGGAAACACCATATATTTT.

The V call is TRBV12-3 or TRBV12-4, the J call TRBJ1-6; D is perhaps TRBD1 (6 bases). The ends were cut back, 10 bases at V and 1 base at J, with 11 bases in the middle. The CDR3 extends over 14 amino acids. CDR3 sequence (DNA): TGTGCCAACTCCCAGGGGTCCTATAATTCACCCCTCCACTTT. The encoded protein is CANSQGSYNSPLHF.

There are many counts of this clonotype. The rearrangement joins TRBV24-1 to TRBJ2-3, with D hard to call. This CDR3 has 13 residues. In germline, CDR1 is KGHDR, CDR2 SFDVKD. Deletions cut 3 bases from V and 5 bases from J, with 8 bases between. The CDR3 spells CATSDAAEDTQYF. As DNA, the CDR3 is TGTGCCACCAGTGATGCGGCCGAAGATACGCAGTATTTT.

This clonotype occurred a few times. V is TRBV15 and J is TRBJ2-3; TRBD1 matches 9 bases. V lost 4 bases and J lost 4; bases outside the gene matches: 6. Germline CDR1 and CDR2: LNHNV and YYDKDF (reference sequence). The CDR3 totals 15 residues. The CDR3 spells CATSTDRGRADTQYF. Written as DNA, the CDR3 is TGTGCCACCAGCACGGACAGGGGACGAGCAGATACGCAGTATTTT.

This chain links TRBV5-4 with TRBJ2-5; 9 bases match TRBD2. This CDR3 contains 14 residues. The junction had 4 bases not matched to a gene; V was cut back by 4 bases and J by 3 bases. CDR1 SGHNT and CDR2 YYREEE come from the germline V gene (reference sequence). The CDR3 DNA sequence: TGTGCCAGCAGCACCAGACTAGCGGAAGAGACCCAGTACTTC. This codes for CASSTRLAEETQYF.

This clonotype has only a few counts. The DNA for the CDR3 is TGTGCCAGCAGCTTCAGGGTCGCTTACGCGGAGACCCAGTACTTC. Amino acids: CASSFRVAYAETQYF. The rearrangement joins TRBV7-2 to TRBJ2-5; tentatively, D is TRBD1 (5 bases). CDR3 length equals 15 residues. Deletions cut 3 bases from V and 5 bases from J, with 16 bases between. The germline gives CDR1 SGHTA, CDR2 FQGNSA.

This clonotype was observed a handful of times. This chain uses TRBV7-2 with TRBJ1-1, with D possibly being TRBD1 (5 bases). The CDR3 contains 16 residues. Germline lookup yields CDR1 SGHTA and CDR2 FQGNSA. V shed 5 bases and J shed 4 bases, with 20 bases lying between them. Written as DNA, the CDR3 is TGTGCCAGCAGCCGGACGGTACAGGAGGTTGGCACTGAAGCTTTCTTT. Translated, it gives CASSRTVQEVGTEAFF.

This clonotype was counted a few times. The CDR3 loop is CASSQDSATGELFF. The CDR3 DNA reads as TGCGCCAGCAGCCAGGACAGCGCCACCGGGGAGCTGTTTTTT. The chain uses TRBV5-1 and TRBJ2-2; weak D call: TRBD1 (6 bases). Germline values: CDR1 SGHRS, CDR2 YFSETQ. V was pared by 4 bases and J by 4 bases, with 11 bases between. This CDR3 has 14 amino acids.

The rearrangement uses TRBV12-3 or TRBV12-4 and TRBJ2-5; no clear D. V was clipped by 3 bases and J by 3 bases, with 5 bases between them. The CDR3 loop spans 12 amino acids. The CDR3 region is CASSFQEETQYF. CDR3 DNA: TGTGCCAGCAGTTTTCAGGAAGAGACCCAGTACTTC.

This clonotype was observed a handful of times. The rearrangement links TRBV2 to TRBJ2-1; 10 bases map to TRBD1. Germline CDR1 is SNHLY and CDR2 is FYNNEI. V lost 5 bases and J lost 6; bases outside the gene matches: 7. This CDR3 is built from 15 residues. DNA of the CDR3: TGTGCCAGCAGTACCGACAGGGGGCGAACCAATGAGCAGTTCTTC. It translates to CASSTDRGRTNEQFF.

This clonotype occurred a few times. V and J are TRBV6-6 and TRBJ2-7; TRBD1 matches at 8 bases. V was clipped by 2 bases and J by 2 bases; unmatched bases: 5. CDR1 is MNHNY, CDR2 SVGAGI, per germline (reference sequence). The length of the CDR3 is 15 residues. The DNA for the CDR3 is TGTGCCAGCAGTTACAGGGCAGGGGGCGCCTACGAGCAGTACGTC. Translating it yields CASSYRAGGAYEQYV.